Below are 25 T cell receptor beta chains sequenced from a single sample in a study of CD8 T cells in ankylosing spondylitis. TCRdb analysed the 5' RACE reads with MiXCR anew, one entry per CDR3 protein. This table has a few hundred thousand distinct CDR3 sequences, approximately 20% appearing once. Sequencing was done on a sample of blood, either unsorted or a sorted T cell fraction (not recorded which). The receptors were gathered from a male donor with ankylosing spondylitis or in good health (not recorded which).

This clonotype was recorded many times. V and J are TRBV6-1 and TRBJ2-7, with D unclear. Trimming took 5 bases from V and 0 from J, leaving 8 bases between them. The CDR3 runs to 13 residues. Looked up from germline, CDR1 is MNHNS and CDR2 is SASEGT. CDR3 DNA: TGTGCCAGCAGTCCCAAATTCTCCTACGAGCAGTACTTC. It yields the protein CASSPKFSYEQYF.

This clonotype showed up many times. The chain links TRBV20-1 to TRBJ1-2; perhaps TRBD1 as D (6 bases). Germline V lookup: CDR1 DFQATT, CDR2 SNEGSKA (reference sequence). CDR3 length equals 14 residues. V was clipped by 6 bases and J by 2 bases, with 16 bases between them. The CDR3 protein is CSAHTPGANYGYTF. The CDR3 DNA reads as TGCAGTGCCCACACCCCAGGGGCCAACTATGGCTACACCTTC.

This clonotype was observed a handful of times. Here the CDR3 DNA reads TGCGCCAGCAGCCAAGGTCTGCACTCGACTTACAATGAGCAGTTCTTC. This gives the protein CASSQGLHSTYNEQFF. This chain joins TRBV4-1 and TRBJ2-1, with unresolved D. V was clipped by 1 base and J by 4 bases, with 14 bases between them. The germline CDR1 and CDR2 sequences are MGHRA and YSYEKL. The CDR3 length is 16 residues.

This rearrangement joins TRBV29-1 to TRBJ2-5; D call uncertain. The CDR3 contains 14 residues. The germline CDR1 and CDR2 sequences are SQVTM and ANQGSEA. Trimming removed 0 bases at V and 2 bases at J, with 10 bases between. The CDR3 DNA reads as TGCAGCGTTGAAGACTACTCCCTGCAAGAGACCCAGTACTTC. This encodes CSVEDYSLQETQYF.

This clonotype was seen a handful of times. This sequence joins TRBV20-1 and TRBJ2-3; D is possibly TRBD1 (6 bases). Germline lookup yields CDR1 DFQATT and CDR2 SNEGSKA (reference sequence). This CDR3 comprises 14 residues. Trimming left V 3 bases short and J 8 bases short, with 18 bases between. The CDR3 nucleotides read TGCAGTGCTAGGGCCGGAATGGGGGCAGGTACGCAGTATTTT. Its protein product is CSARAGMGAGTQYF.

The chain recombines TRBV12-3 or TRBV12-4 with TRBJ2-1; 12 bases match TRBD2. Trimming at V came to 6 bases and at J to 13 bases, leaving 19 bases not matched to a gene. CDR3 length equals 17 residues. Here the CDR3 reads CASRSTGGLAGGTSQFF. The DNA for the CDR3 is TGTGCCAGCAGATCAACGGGAGGGCTAGCGGGAGGGACGAGCCAGTTCTTC.

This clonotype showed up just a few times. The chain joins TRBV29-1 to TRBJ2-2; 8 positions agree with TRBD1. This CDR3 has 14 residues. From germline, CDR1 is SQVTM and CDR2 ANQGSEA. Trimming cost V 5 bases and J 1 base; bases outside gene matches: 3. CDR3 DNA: TGCAGCGTTAGAGGGACAGGGAACACCGGGGAGCTGTTTTTT. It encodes CSVRGTGNTGELFF.

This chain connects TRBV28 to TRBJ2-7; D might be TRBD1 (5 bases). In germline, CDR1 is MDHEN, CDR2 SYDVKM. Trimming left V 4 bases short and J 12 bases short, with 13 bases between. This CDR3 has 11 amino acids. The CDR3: CASSSTTDRYF. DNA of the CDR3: TGTGCCAGCAGTTCAACGACAGATAGGTACTTC.

CDR3 region: CASSLSGRVLGQLYEQYF. In DNA form, the CDR3 reads TGTGCCAGCAGTTTATCGGGGCGCGTCCTCGGACAGCTCTACGAGCAGTACTTC. The chain recombines TRBV27 with TRBJ2-7, with a weak D call TRBD1 (6 bases). The V end lost 0 bases, the J end lost 3 bases, and 21 bases lay between the germline ends. The CDR3 has 18 residues. From germline, CDR1 is MNHEY and CDR2 SMNVEV (reference sequence).

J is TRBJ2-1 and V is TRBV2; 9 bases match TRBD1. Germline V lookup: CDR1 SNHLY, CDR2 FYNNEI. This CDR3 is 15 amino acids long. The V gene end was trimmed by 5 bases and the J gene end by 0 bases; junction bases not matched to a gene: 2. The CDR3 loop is CASSKDRGSYNEQFF. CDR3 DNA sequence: TGTGCCAGCAGTAAGGACAGGGGCTCCTACAATGAGCAGTTCTTC.

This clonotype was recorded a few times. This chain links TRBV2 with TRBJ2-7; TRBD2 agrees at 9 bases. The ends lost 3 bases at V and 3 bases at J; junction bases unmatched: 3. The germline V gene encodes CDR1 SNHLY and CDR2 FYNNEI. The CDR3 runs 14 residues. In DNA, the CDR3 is TGTGCCAGCAGTGAGGGGACTAGCAGCTACGAGCAGTACTTC. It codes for CASSEGTSSYEQYF.

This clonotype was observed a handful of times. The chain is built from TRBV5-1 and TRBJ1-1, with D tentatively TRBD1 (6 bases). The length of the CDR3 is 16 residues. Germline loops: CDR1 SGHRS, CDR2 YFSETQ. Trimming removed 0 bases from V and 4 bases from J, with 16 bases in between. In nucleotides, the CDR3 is TGCGCCAGCAGCTTGGAAAAACAGGGAAGTGGCACTGAAGCTTTCTTT. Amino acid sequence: CASSLEKQGSGTEAFF.

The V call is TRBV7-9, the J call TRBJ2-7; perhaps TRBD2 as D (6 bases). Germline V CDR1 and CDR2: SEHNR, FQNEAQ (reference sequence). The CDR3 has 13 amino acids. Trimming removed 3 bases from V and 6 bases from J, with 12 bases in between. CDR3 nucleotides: TGTGCCAGCAGCTTTGCACTAGCTGCCGAGCAGTACTTC. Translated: CASSFALAAEQYF.

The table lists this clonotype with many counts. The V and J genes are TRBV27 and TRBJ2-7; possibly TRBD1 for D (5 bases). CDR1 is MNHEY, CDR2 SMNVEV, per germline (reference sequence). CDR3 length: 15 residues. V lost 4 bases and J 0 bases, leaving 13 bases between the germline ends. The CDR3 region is CASSSIGQLSYEQYF. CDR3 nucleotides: TGTGCCAGCAGTTCGATAGGACAACTCTCCTACGAGCAGTACTTC.

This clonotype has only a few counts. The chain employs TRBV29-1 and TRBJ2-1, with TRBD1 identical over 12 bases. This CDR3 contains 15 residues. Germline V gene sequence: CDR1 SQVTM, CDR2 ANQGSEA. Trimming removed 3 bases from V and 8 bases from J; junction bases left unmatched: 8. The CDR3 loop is CSVEVSGQGAYEQFF. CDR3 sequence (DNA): TGCAGCGTTGAGGTGTCGGGACAGGGGGCCTATGAGCAGTTCTTC.

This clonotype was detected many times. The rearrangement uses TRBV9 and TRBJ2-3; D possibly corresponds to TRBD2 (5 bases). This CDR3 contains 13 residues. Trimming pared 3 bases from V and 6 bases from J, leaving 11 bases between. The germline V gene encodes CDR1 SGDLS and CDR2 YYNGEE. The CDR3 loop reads CASSALREDTQYF. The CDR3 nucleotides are TGTGCCAGCAGCGCCCTGAGGGAGGATACGCAGTATTTT. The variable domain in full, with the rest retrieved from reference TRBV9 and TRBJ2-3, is DSGVTQTPKHLITATGQRVTLRCSPRSGDLSVYWYQQSLDQGLQFLIQYYNGEERAKGNILERFSAQQFPDLHSELNLSSLELGDSALYFCASSALREDTQYFGPGTRLTVL.

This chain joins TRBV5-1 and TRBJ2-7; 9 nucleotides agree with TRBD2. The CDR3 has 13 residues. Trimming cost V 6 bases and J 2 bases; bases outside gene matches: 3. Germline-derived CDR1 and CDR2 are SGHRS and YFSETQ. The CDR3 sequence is CASNPSGTYEQYF. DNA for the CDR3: TGCGCCAGCAACCCTAGCGGGACCTACGAGCAGTACTTC.

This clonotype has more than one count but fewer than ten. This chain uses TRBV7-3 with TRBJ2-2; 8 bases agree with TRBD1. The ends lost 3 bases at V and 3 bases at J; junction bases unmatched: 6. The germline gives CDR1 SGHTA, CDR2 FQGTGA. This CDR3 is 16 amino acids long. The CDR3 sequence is CASSFAGGEDTGELFF. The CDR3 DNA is TGTGCCAGCAGCTTTGCAGGGGGCGAGGACACCGGGGAGCTGTTTTTT.

CDR3 region: CASSLASGDSEQFF. The CDR3 bases are TGCGCCAGCAGCCTGGCTAGCGGAGACAGTGAGCAGTTCTTC. This sequence joins TRBV4-1 and TRBJ2-1, with TRBD2 matching over 7 bases. Germline V gives CDR1 MGHRA, CDR2 YSYEKL. V lost 4 bases and J lost 9; bases outside the gene matches: 9. The CDR3 loop spans 14 amino acids.

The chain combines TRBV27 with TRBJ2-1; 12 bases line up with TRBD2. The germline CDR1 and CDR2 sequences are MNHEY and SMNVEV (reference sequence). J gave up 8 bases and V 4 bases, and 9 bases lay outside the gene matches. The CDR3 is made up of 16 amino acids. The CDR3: CASSSLAGGPMDEQFF. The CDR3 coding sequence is TGTGCCAGCAGTTCTCTAGCGGGAGGGCCTATGGATGAGCAGTTCTTC.

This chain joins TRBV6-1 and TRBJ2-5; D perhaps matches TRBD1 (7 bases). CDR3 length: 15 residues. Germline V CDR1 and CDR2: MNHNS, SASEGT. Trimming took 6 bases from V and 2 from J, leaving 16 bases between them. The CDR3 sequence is CASSPEQGRQETQYF. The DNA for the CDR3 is TGTGCCAGCAGCCCCGAACAGGGGAGGCAAGAGACCCAGTACTTC.

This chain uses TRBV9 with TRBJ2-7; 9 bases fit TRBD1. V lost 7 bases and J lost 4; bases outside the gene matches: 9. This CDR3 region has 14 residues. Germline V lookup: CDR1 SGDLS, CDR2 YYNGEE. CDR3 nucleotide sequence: TGTGCCAGCGGAACCGGGACAGGGTGGTACGAGCAGTACTTC. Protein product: CASGTGTGWYEQYF.

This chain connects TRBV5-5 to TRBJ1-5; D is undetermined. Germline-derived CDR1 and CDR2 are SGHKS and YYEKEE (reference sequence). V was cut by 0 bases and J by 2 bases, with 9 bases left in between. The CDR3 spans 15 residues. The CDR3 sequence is CASSLGEFGNQPQHF. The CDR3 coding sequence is TGTGCCAGCAGCTTGGGGGAATTTGGCAATCAGCCCCAGCATTTT.

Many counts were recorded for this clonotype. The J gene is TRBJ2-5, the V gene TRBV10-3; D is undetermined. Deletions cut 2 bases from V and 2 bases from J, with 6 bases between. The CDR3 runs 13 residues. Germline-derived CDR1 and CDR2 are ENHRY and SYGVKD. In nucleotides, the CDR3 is TGTGCCATCAGTGAGGACGGGCAAGAGACCCAGTACTTC. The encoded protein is CAISEDGQETQYF.

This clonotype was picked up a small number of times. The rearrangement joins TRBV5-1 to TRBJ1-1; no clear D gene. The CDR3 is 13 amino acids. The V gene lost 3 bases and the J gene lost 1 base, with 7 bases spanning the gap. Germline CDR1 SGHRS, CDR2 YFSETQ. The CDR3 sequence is CASSWAGNTEAFF. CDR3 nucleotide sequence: TGCGCCAGCAGCTGGGCAGGGAACACTGAAGCTTTCTTT.